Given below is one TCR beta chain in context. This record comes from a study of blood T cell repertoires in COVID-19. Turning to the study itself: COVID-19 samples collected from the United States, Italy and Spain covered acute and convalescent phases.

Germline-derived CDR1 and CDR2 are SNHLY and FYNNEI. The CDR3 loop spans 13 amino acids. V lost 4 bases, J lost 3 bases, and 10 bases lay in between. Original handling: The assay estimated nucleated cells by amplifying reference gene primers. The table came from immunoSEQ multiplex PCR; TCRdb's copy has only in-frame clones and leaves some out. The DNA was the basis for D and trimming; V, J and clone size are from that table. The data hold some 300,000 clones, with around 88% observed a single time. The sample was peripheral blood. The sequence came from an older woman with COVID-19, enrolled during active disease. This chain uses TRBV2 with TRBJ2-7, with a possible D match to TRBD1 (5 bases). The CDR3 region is CASSVTTVYEQYF. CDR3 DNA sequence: TGTGCCAGCAGTGTGACGACAGTCTACGAGCAGTACTTC.